This T cell receptor beta chain is from a study of blood T cell repertoires in COVID-19 (dated by TCRdb to the early 2020s). Some background on the complete study: The collaborator samples originated in the United States, Italy and Spain and spanned the acute and convalescent phases of COVID-19. The samples were drawn from the first 160 participants of the ongoing ImmuneRACE study and from some 1,300 subjects provided by 6 global collaborators. A freely available public database, intended as a resource for researchers studying the immune response to SARS-CoV-2, is where the repertoires were released. HLA class I and class II types, where available, came from metadata supplied by the sample provider rather than from assay-based typing. Subjects who had been exposed to COVID-19, were actively infected with it, or had recovered from it provided the deeply sampled blood TCRbeta repertoires that made up the dataset. The prospective study material was composed of cDNA or gDNA derived from T cells, B-cell-depleted T cells, or PBMCs. Sample metadata almost always included a de-identified subject ID, COVID-19 status, age in years and sex.

After removal of 7 bases from V and 4 bases from J, the junction retains 8 bases not matched to a gene. Taken from the germline V gene, the CDR1 and CDR2 loops are MDHEN and SYDVKM. The cysteine opens and the phenylalanine closes a CDR3 of 15 amino acids. Solely the CDR3 DNA is kept, with 45 bases framed from the first base. This clone was seen just once. Its antigen is currently not known. Base qualities are missing; no much larger clone stands one base away. What the work shows at the level of the full study, not this receptor alone: The quantity of clinical and demographic metadata differed by source and by participant and was supplied without curation.

TCRbeta CDR3 regions were amplified from genomic DNA using the immunoSEQ Assay, a bias-controlled multiplex PCR. The paper's data handling went like this. Within the assay, amplification of reference gene primers was used to estimate how many nucleated cells each sample contained. To quantify the absolute abundance of each unique TCRbeta CDR3 rearrangement, sequence reads were collapsed and filtered. For each sample, productive Simpson clonality was calculated by taking the square root of Simpson's diversity index across productive rearrangements. The clones in this table, taken by TCRdb from immuneACCESS, are in-frame only. Not every clone is retained; where verified, under half of the shortfall comes from an unresolved V gene, and the cause of the rest is unknown. V and J calls and clone size are given by that table; D and trimming were obtained from the DNA. The sample table contains a few hundred thousand clones; only one count was recorded for 80% to 90% of them. The biggest ten clones account for around 1.1% of the sample.

Participants in the prospective study were aged roughly 18 to 89 years, lived in some 24 United States geographic areas, and enrolled through a virtual design. In the prospective study, participants were assigned to cohorts based on the clinical history participants reported in a screening survey and a study questionnaire. ImmuneRACE Cohort 3 recovered participants were defined by two consecutive negative NP/OP PCR tests, healthcare professional clearance, or symptom resolution. Mobile phlebotomists in the prospective study collected whole blood, serum and a nasopharyngeal or oropharyngeal swab from every participant. Participants in the prospective study had the option to provide additional blood draws and questionnaires over a roughly 2-month period. Before DNA extraction, prospective study blood samples were shipped either frozen or at room temperature.

The rearrangement combines TRBV28 with TRBJ2-1, and 9 junction bases match TRBD1. This clonotype was sampled from a man aged 30 to 45 who had recovered from COVID-19. The sequenced sample consisted of PBMCs or T cells enriched from blood (not recorded which). The CDR3: CASTPNRGLYNEQFF. In nucleotide form, the sequence is TGTGCCAGCACACCTAACAGGGGGCTATACAATGAGCAGTTCTTC.